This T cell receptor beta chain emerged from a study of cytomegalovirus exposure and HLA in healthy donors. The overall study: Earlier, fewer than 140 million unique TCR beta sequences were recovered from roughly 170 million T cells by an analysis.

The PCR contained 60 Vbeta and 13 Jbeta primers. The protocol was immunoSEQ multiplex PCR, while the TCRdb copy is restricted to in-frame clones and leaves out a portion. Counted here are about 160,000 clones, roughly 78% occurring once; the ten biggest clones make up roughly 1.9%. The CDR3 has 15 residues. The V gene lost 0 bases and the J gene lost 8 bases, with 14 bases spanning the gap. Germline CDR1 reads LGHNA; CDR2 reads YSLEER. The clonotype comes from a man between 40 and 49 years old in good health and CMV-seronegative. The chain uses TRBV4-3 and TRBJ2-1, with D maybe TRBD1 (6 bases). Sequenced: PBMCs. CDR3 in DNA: TGCGCCAGCAGCCAAGATAGGGGGACCAACGATGAGCAGTTCTTC. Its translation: CASSQDRGTNDEQFF.